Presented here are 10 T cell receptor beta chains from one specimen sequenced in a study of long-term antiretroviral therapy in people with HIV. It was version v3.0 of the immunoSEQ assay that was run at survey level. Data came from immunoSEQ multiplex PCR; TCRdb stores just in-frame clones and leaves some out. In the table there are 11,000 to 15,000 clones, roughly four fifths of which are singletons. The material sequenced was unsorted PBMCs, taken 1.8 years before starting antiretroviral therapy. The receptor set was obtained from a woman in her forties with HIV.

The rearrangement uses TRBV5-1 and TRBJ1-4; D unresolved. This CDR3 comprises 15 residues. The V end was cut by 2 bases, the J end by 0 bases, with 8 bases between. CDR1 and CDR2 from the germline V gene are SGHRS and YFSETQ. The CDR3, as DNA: TGCGCCAGCAGCTTAGGACCCGCAACTAATGAAAAACTGTTTTTT. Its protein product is CASSLGPATNEKLFF. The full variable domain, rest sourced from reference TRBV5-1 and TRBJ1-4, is KAGVTQTPRYLIKTRGQQVTLSCSPISGHRSVSWYQQTPGQGLQFLFEYFSETQRNKGNFPGRFSGRQFSNSRSEMNVSTLELGDSALYLCASSLGPATNEKLFFGSGTQLSVL.

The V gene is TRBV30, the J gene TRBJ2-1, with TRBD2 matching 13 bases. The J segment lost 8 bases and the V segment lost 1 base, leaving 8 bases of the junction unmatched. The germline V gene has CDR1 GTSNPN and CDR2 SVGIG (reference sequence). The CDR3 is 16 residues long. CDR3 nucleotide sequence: TGTGCCTGGAGTGCCCGGACTAGCGGGAGTTGGTATGAGCAGTTCTTC. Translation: CAWSARTSGSWYEQFF.

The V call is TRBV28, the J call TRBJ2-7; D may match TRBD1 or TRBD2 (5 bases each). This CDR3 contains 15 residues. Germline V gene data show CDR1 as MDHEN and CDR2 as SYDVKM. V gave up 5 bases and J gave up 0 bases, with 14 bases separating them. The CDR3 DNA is TGTGCCAGCAGTCCCGGGACCGCCAGCTCCTACGAGCAGTACTTC. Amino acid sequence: CASSPGTASSYEQYF.

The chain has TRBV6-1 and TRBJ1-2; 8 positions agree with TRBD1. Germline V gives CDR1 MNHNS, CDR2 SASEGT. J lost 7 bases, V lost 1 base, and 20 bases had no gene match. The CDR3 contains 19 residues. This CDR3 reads CASSEVYRGGRLLPGGYTF. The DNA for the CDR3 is TGTGCCAGCAGTGAAGTCTACAGGGGGGGCCGTCTGCTACCGGGTGGCTACACCTTC.

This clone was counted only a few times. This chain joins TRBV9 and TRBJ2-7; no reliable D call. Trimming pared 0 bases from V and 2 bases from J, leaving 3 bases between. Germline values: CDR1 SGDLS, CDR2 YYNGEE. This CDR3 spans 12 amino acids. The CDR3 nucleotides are TGTGCCAGCAGCGTAGGACCCTACGAGCAGTACTTC. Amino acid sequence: CASSVGPYEQYF.

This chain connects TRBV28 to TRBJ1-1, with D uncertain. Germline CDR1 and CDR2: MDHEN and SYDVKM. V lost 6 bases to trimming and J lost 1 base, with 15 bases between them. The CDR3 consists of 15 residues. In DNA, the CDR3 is TGTGCCAGCAGGGAAGGGCTCGCTAGGAACACTGAAGCTTTCTTT. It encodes CASREGLARNTEAFF. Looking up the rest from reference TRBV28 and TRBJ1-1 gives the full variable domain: DVKVTQSSRYLVKRTGEKVFLECVQDMDHENMFWYRQDPGLGLRLIYFSYDVKMKEKGDIPEGYSVSREKKERFSLILESASTNQTSMYLCASREGLARNTEAFFGQGTRLTVV.

For the CDR3, the DNA is TGTGCCATCAGTGAGTCGAAGGGCGAAGAGACCCAGTACTTC. Amino acid sequence: CAISESKGEETQYF. The V gene is TRBV10-3, the J gene TRBJ2-5; D gene ambiguous. Deletions cut 0 bases from V and 3 bases from J, with 8 bases between. In germline, CDR1 is ENHRY, CDR2 SYGVKD. CDR3 length equals 14 residues.

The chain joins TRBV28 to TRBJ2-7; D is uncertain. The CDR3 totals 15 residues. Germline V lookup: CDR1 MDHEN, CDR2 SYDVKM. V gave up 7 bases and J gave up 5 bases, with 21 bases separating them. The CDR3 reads CASTRLGLVQDEQYF. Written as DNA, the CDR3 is TGTGCCAGCACTAGATTGGGGTTGGTCCAAGACGAGCAGTACTTC.

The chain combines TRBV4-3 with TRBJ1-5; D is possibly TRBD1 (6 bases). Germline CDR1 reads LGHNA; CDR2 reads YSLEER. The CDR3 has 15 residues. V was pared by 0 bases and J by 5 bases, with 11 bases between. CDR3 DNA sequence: TGCGCCAGCAGCCAAGAATGGGGGGCTTATCAGCCCCAGCATTTT. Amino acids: CASSQEWGAYQPQHF.

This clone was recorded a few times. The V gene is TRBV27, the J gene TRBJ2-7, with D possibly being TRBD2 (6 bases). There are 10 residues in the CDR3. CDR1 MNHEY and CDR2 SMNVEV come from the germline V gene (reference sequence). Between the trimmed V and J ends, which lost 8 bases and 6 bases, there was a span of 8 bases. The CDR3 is CASRGIEQYF. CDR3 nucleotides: TGTGCCAGCCGGGGGATCGAGCAGTACTTC.